This T cell receptor (beta chain) appears in the sequencing data of a study of cytomegalovirus exposure and HLA in healthy donors. Whole-study findings and limits: A later look showed TCR association rates differing by HLA locus, highest for DRB1 and lowest for HLA-C. Rare TCR sequences predominated, though certain public TCRs were found in many donors.

CDR1 is SGHNT and CDR2 is YENEEA in the germline V gene. This CDR3 is built from 14 residues. Trimming removed 1 base from V and 2 bases from J; junction bases left unmatched: 2. In regard to this clone: Its antigen is not known.

This PCR relied on a set of 60 Vbeta primers and 13 Jbeta primers. The assay was immunoSEQ multiplex PCR, and TCRdb's table has in-frame clones only and misses some. The data contain some 190,000 clones, over 65% of them singletons. Sequencing was done on a sample of PBMCs. The gene calls are TRBV11-3 and TRBJ2-7, with 7 bases fitting TRBD2. The TCR was taken from a man younger than 30 in good health and CMV-seronegative. The CDR3 reads CASSLGGGTYEQYF. The CDR3 DNA reads as TGTGCCAGCAGCTTAGGCGGGGGAACCTACGAGCAGTACTTC.